This TCR beta chain was recorded in a study of T-cell reconstitution after alpha-beta-depleted transplantation in children. V dropped 5 bases and J dropped 4 bases, with 11 bases sitting between them. The CDR3 extends over 13 amino acids. Germline lookup yields CDR1 MDHEN and CDR2 SYDVKM. A TCRbeta library incorporating unique molecular identifiers was prepared. Using its own MiXCR run on the PCR reads, TCRdb lists one record per CDR3 protein. Of 450,000 to 600,000 distinct CDR3 sequences in the sample, about 10% were seen once. At least ten counts were recorded for this clonotype. The sample here was PBMCs, taken before TCRalphabeta/CD19-depleted stem cell transplant. The genes are TRBV28 and TRBJ1-2; D ambiguous. The clonotype originates from a child aged 2 to 9 with inherited bone marrow failure, due to receive a stem cell transplant. The CDR3 coding sequence is TGTGCCAGCAGTCCCCCGGCGGTCTATGGCTACACCTTC. This sequence encodes CASSPPAVYGYTF.